A single sample gave rise to the 13 T cell receptor beta chains below, sequenced in a study of blood T cell repertoires in COVID-19. Assay used: immunoSEQ multiplex PCR; TCRdb lists only in-frame clones, some missing. Found here are 300,000 or so clones, 85% to 90% of them singletons; the top ten hold roughly 2.8%. The sample comprised peripheral blood. The receptors stem from a woman in her 30s with COVID-19, enrolled during active disease.

J is TRBJ1-4 and V is TRBV6-5; 7 bases are a match to TRBD1. CDR1 is MNHEY and CDR2 is SVGAGI in the germline V gene. The trim removed 8 bases at V and 10 bases at J, leaving 7 bases unmatched. The CDR3 is made up of 12 amino acids. CDR3 DNA: TGTGCCAGCCTCGGGACAGTGCGAAAACTGTTTTTT. It translates to CASLGTVRKLFF.

The chain recombines TRBV5-4 with TRBJ1-4, with D unresolved. Germline V gene data show CDR1 as SGHNT and CDR2 as YYREEE (reference sequence). The V gene lost 4 bases and the J gene lost 1 base, with 8 bases spanning the gap. The CDR3 contains 14 residues. CDR3 bases: TGTGCCAGCAGCCGTGCAGGAACTAATGAAAAACTGTTTTTT. This sequence encodes CASSRAGTNEKLFF.

V gene TRBV24-1 combines with J gene TRBJ1-2; 9 positions agree with TRBD1. The CDR3 has 12 amino acids. CDR1 is KGHDR, CDR2 SFDVKD, per germline. V was pared by 3 bases and J by 9 bases, with 1 base of the junction left unmatched. The DNA for the CDR3 is TGTGCCACCAGTGATGGACAGGGGAGCTACACCTTC. Its translation: CATSDGQGSYTF.

The chain combines TRBV6-6 with TRBJ2-3; TRBD2 matches 10 bases. After removal of 7 bases from V and 3 bases from J, the junction contained 4 bases not matched to a gene. The CDR3 consists of 14 residues. The germline V gene has CDR1 MNHNY and CDR2 SVGAGI (reference sequence). The CDR3: CASNLAGVTDTQYF. CDR3 DNA: TGTGCCAGCAATCTAGCGGGAGTGACAGATACGCAGTATTTT.

The CDR3 reads CARSDSGGLYEQYF. The CDR3 DNA is TGTGCCAGAAGCGATTCGGGGGGCCTTTACGAGCAGTACTTC. The chain couples TRBV5-3 to TRBJ2-7; possibly TRBD2 for D (7 bases). TRBV5-3 is an ORF, and what it does is uncertain. This CDR3 is 14 amino acids long. V gave up 4 bases and J gave up 4 bases, with 15 bases separating them.

The rearrangement links TRBV13 to TRBJ2-7; maybe TRBD1 (6 bases). The CDR3 totals 12 residues. The V and J ends lost 6 bases and 6 bases respectively, with 12 bases between them. Germline assignment: CDR1 PRHDT and CDR2 FYEKMQ (reference sequence). For the CDR3, the DNA is TGTGCCAGCAGTCGTCAGGGGTTCGAGCAGTACTTC. Amino acid sequence: CASSRQGFEQYF.

This sequence joins TRBV27 and TRBJ2-1; D perhaps matches TRBD2 (6 bases). CDR3 size: 14 residues. Germline CDR1 reads MNHEY; CDR2 reads SMNVEV (reference sequence). V dropped 3 bases and J dropped 6 bases, with 12 bases sitting between them. For the CDR3, the DNA is TGTGCCAGCAGTTTGCAGGGACTCTTCAATGAGCAGTTCTTC. Translation gives CASSLQGLFNEQFF.

The V call is TRBV11-2, the J call TRBJ2-2; 9 bases fit TRBD2. In germline, CDR1 is SGHAT, CDR2 FQNNGV. This CDR3 comprises 15 residues. V lost 3 bases and J lost 5; bases outside the gene matches: 4. CDR3 region: CASSLLAGTTGELFF. In DNA form, the CDR3 reads TGTGCCAGCAGCTTGCTAGCGGGGACGACCGGGGAGCTGTTTTTT.

There are a few counts of this clone. The genes are TRBV28 and TRBJ1-4; 7 bases are a match to TRBD1. Trimming removed 3 bases from V and 8 bases from J; junction bases left unmatched: 9. The CDR3 contains 15 residues. The V gene's germline CDR1 is MDHEN and CDR2 SYDVKM. The CDR3, as DNA: TGTGCCAGCAGTTTCCCGGCAGGGGGGAGAGAAAAACTGTTTTTT. Translated, it gives CASSFPAGGREKLFF.

J is TRBJ2-5 and V is TRBV7-2; 7 bases fit TRBD2. The CDR3 is 15 residues long. CDR1 is SGHTA and CDR2 is FQGNSA in the germline V gene. Germline trimming cut 5 bases from V and 4 bases from J; bases unmatched to any gene: 10. The CDR3 sequence is CASSAYSSGVETQYF. In nucleotides, the CDR3 is TGTGCCAGCAGCGCCTACTCTAGCGGTGTAGAGACCCAGTACTTC.

The gene calls are TRBV2 and TRBJ2-2, with D maybe TRBD2 (6 bases). Germline V gene lookup returns CDR1 SNHLY and CDR2 FYNNEI. V lost 7 bases to trimming and J lost 4 bases, with 19 bases between them. The CDR3 is 16 amino acids. CDR3 sequence (DNA): TGTGCCAGCATGGGGGGTCGGAGGGTCGGCACCGGGGAGCTGTTTTTT. Protein sequence: CASMGGRRVGTGELFF.

V and J are TRBV10-1 and TRBJ2-2; 11 positions match TRBD2. Trimming at V came to 2 bases and at J to 2 bases, leaving 7 bases not matched to a gene. The CDR3 runs to 18 residues. Germline loops: CDR1 WNHNN, CDR2 SYGVQD (reference sequence). DNA for the CDR3: TGCGCCAGCAGTGAGCCCGGACTAGCGGGTGGAAACACCGGGGAGCTGTTTTTT. Amino acid sequence: CASSEPGLAGGNTGELFF.

The gene calls are TRBV19 and TRBJ1-5; D uncertain. Germline CDR1 LNHDA, CDR2 SQIVND (reference sequence). Trimming left V 3 bases short and J 8 bases short, with 11 bases between. The CDR3 is made up of 13 amino acids. The CDR3 region is CASSISGFEPQHF. The CDR3 DNA sequence: TGTGCCAGTAGTATTTCCGGGTTTGAGCCCCAGCATTTT.